The clone carrying this TCR beta chain was detected a few times. Its antigen is unidentified. CDR3 length: 13 amino acids. Per the germline V gene, CDR1 is SGHTA and CDR2 is FQGNSA. V lost 2 bases to trimming and J lost 3 bases, with 7 bases between them. The data were taken from a study of beta chain features in type 1 diabetes. Study results and caveats: For patients, the naive, central memory and Treg TCRB repertoires appeared more alike than for healthy donors.

Expressed TCRB transcripts were sequenced, since all the RNA that had been isolated was reverse transcribed. Assay used: immunoSEQ multiplex PCR; TCRdb lists only in-frame clones, some missing. The sample lists about 930,000 clones; roughly 17% were seen once. The chain uses TRBV7-2 and TRBJ1-1; D uncertain. The clonotype comes from a woman under 30 in good health. Input material: naive CD4+ T cells from blood. The CDR3 sequence is CASSLLIDTEAFF. CDR3 nucleotides: TGTGCCAGCAGCTTACTCATAGACACTGAAGCTTTCTTT.